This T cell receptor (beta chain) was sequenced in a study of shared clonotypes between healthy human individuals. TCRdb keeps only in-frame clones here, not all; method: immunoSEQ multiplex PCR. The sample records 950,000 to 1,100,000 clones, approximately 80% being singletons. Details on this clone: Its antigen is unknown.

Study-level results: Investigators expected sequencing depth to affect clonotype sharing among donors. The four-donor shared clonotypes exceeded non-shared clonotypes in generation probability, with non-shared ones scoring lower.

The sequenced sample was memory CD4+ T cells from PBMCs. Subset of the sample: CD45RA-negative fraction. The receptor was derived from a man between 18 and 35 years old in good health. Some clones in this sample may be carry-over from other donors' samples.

CDR3 DNA: TGTGCCAGCAGCTTAATGGGGGCGCTACGCGAGCAGTACTTC. Its translation: CASSLMGALREQYF. This chain joins TRBV7-2 and TRBJ2-7, with D possibly TRBD1 on 6 matching bases. Between the trimmed V and J ends, which lost 2 bases and 6 bases, there was a span of 14 bases. This CDR3 has 14 residues. The V gene's germline CDR1 is SGHTA and CDR2 FQGNSA. Combining the CDR3 with reference TRBV7-2 and TRBJ2-7 gives the whole variable domain GAGVSQSPSNKVTEKGKDVELRCDPISGHTALYWYRQSLGQGLEFLIYFQGNSAPDKSGLPSDRFSAERTGGSVSTLTIQRTQQEDSAVYLCASSLMGALREQYFGPGTRLTVT.